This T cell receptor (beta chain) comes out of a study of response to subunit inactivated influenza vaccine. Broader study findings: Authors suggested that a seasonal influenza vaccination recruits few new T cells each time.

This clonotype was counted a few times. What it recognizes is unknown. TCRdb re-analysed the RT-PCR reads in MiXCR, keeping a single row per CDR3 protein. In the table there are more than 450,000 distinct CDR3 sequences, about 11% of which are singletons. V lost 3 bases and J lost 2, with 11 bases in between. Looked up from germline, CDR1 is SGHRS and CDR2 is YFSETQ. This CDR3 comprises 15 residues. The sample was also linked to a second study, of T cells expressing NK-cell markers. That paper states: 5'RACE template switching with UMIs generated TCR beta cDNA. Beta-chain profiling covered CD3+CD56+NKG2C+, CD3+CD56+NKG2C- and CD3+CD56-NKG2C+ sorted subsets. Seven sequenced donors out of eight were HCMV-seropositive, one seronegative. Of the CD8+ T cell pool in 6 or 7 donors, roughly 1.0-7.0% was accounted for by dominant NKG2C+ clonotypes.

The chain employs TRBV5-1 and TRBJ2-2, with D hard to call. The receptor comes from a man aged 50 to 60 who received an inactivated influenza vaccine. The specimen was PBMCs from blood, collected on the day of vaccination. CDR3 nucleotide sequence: TGCGCCAGCAGCTCCCGGACCGCAAACACCGGGGAGCTGTTTTTT. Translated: CASSSRTANTGELFF.